Reported below is one TCR beta chain. Its antigen is not identified. Trimming stripped 1 base from V and 5 bases from J, with 12 bases between. CDR3 length equals 15 residues. Germline CDR1 SGHRS, CDR2 YFSETQ. During construction of the library, unique molecular identifiers were attached to individual cDNA molecules for quantitative, reproducible TCR counting. One entry per CDR3 protein, called by TCRdb with MiXCR from the RACE reads. The sample includes 85,000 to 120,000 distinct CDR3 sequences, approximately 12% seen only once; the top ten take roughly 1.6%. This sample was taken from a study of human T cells and chemical hapten exposure. The overall study: All patients underwent weekly scalp dosing with diphenylcyclopropenone for the full approximately 25-week study. 0.01% DPC was applied to the upper back in patch tests, which were read at 6 days. General observations from the study: Unchanged with DPC sensitization were TCRs above 1 in 1000 frequency.

Time point indicated: pre-sensitization, week 0. This sample's treatment: therapeutic diphenylcyclopropenone sensitization with weekly scalp DPC. The sequenced sample was whole blood, obtained in connection with sensitization to the hapten diphenylcyclopropenone (DPC). The TCR comes from a woman aged 50 to 65 with alopecia areata. Some clones in this sample may be carry-over from other donors' samples. The chain couples TRBV5-1 to TRBJ1-4; D is unclear. CDR3: CASSLMGNLNEKLFF. Written as DNA, the CDR3 is TGCGCCAGCAGCTTGATGGGGAACCTAAATGAAAAACTGTTTTTT.